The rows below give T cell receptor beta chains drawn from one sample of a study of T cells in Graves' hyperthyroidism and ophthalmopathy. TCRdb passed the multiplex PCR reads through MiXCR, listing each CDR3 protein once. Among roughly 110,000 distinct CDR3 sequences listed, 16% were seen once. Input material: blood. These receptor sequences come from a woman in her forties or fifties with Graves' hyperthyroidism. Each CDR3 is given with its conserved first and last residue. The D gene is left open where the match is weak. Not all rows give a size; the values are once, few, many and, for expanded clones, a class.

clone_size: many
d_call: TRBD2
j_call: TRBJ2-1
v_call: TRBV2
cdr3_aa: CASIRLAGGNEQFF
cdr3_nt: TGTGCCAGCATAAGACTAGCGGGGGGCAATGAGCAGTTCTTC

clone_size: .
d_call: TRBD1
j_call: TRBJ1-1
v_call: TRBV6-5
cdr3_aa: CASIKQGSGPKNTEAFF
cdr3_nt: TGTGCCAGCATTAAACAGGGGTCGGGTCCCAAGAACACTGAAGCTTTCTTT

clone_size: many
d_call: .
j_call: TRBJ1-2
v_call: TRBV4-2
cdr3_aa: CASSQDRGEGYGYTF
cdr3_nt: TGTGCCAGCAGCCAAGATCGAGGGGAAGGCTATGGCTACACCTTC

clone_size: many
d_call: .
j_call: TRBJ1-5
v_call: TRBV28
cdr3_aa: CASSFRGIGSNQPQHF
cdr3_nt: TGTGCCAGCAGTTTCAGGGGTATCGGGAGCAATCAGCCCCAGCATTTT

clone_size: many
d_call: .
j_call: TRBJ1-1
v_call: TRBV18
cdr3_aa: CASSPSSGGTEAFF
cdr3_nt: TGTGCCAGCTCACCGTCCAGCGGGGGGACTGAAGCTTTCTTT

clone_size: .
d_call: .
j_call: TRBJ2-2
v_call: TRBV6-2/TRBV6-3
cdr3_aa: CASNIPRGMNTGELFF
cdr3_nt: TGTGCCAGCAATATACCTAGGGGTATGAACACCGGGGAGCTGTTTTTT

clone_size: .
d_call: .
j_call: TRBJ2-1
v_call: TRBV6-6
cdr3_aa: CASSYSSSSPPSSYNEQFF
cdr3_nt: TGTGCCAGCAGTTACTCGTCGAGTTCCCCTCCTAGCTCCTACAATGAGCAGTTCTTC

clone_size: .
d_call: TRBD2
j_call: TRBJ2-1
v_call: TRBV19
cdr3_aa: CASSIDLTSGEQFF
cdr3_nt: TGTGCCAGTAGTATAGATCTGACTAGCGGGGAGCAGTTCTTC

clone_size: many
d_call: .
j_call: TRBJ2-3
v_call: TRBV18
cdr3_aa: CASSPRGGTDTQYF
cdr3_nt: TGTGCCAGCTCACCACGGGGAGGCACAGATACGCAGTATTTT

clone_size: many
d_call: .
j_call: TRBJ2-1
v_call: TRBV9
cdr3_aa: CASSDPGGALYNEQFF
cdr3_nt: TGTGCCAGCAGCGATCCGGGTGGAGCGCTGTACAATGAGCAGTTCTTC

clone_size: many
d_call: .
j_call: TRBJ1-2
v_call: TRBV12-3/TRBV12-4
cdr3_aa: CASSPTGALPYGYTF
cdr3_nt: TGTGCCAGCAGCCCGACGGGGGCGCTTCCCTATGGCTACACCTTC

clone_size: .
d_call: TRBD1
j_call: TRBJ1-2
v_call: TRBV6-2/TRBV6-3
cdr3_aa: CASTGTGINYGYTF
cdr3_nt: TGTGCCAGCACCGGGACAGGGATTAACTATGGCTACACCTTC

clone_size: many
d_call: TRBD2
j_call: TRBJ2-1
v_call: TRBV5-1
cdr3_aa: CASSLGLAGANEQFF
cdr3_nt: TGCGCCAGCAGCTTGGGACTAGCGGGAGCCAATGAGCAGTTCTTC

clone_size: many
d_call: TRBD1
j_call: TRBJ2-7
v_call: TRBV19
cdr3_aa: CASSTTGTGPYEQYF
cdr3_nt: TGTGCCAGTAGTACCACCGGGACAGGGCCTTACGAGCAGTACTTC